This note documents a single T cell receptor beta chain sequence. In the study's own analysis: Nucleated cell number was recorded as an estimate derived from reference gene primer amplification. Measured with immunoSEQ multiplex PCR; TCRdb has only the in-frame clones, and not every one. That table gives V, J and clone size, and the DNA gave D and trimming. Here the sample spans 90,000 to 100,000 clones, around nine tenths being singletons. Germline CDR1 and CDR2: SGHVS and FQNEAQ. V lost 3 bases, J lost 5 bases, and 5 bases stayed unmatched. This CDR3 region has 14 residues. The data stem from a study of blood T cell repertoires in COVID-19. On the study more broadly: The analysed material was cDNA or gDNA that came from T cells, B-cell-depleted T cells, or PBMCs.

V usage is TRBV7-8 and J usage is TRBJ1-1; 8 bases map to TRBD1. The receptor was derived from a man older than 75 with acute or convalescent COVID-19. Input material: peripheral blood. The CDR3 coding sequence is TGTGCCAGCAGCTTCAGGGGGCGAGGAACTGAAGCTTTCTTT. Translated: CASSFRGRGTEAFF. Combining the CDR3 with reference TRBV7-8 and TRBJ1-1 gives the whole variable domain GAGVSQSPRYKVAKRGQDVALRCDPISGHVSLFWYQQALGQGPEFLTYFQNEAQLDKSGLPSDRFFAERPEGSVSTLKIQRTQQEDSAVYLCASSFRGRGTEAFFGQGTRLTVV.